The 21 T cell receptor beta chains given below trace back to one sample, sequenced in a study of T cell changes during pregnancy in multiple sclerosis. Libraries were prepared by immunoSEQ multiplex PCR; TCRdb keeps only in-frame clonotypes and omits some of them. The table includes under 40,000 clones, around nine tenths detected once. Sequencing was performed on CD4+ T cells from peripheral blood mononuclear cells, taken before pregnancy. These receptors all stem from a female donor with multiple sclerosis, enrolled in a pregnancy study.

The chain uses TRBV5-1 and TRBJ2-2; 9 nucleotides agree with TRBD2. Germline CDR1 and CDR2: SGHRS and YFSETQ. The CDR3 is made up of 16 amino acids. The ends lost 2 bases at V and 5 bases at J; junction bases unmatched: 7. The CDR3 DNA reads as TGCGCCAGCAGCTTCATGCCTAGCGGGGAGACCGGGGAGCTGTTTTTT. This codes for CASSFMPSGETGELFF.

CDR3 amino acids: CATSREFLSYNEQFF. The CDR3 DNA reads TGTGCCACCAGCAGAGAATTCCTATCCTACAATGAGCAGTTCTTC. V gene TRBV15 combines with J gene TRBJ2-1; D not resolved. The CDR3 is 15 residues long. Trimming took off 0 bases at V and 1 base at J, with 7 bases between the two ends. Germline values: CDR1 LNHNV, CDR2 YYDKDF (reference sequence).

This chain connects TRBV4-2 to TRBJ2-1; 16 bases fit TRBD2. The CDR3 length is 18 residues. Germline V lookup: CDR1 LGHNA, CDR2 YNFKEQ. With V trimmed by 4 bases and J by 5 bases, 8 bases remained unmatched. CDR3 loop: CASSPGTSGGAWDNEQFF. The CDR3 region has the DNA TGTGCCAGCAGCCCCGGGACTAGCGGGGGGGCCTGGGACAATGAGCAGTTCTTC.

This chain connects TRBV5-1 to TRBJ2-6; 8 positions match TRBD1. Unmatched junction bases numbered 9, after V lost 4 bases and J lost 0 bases. CDR1 SGHRS and CDR2 YFSETQ come from the germline V gene. The CDR3 runs 18 residues. Written as DNA, the CDR3 is TGCGCCAGCAGCGGATTGACAGGGGTGGCCTCTGGGGCCAACGTCCTGACTTTC. Translation: CASSGLTGVASGANVLTF.

This clone was seen only a few times. This sequence joins TRBV7-2 and TRBJ1-6, with D perhaps matching TRBD1 (6 bases). The V end lost 1 base, the J end lost 8 bases, and 18 bases lay between the germline ends. Germline CDR1 and CDR2: SGHTA and FQGNSA. This CDR3 has 17 residues. CDR3 amino acids: CASSLEGGGFFDSPLHF. The CDR3 DNA follows: TGTGCCAGCAGCTTAGAGGGGGGGGGATTTTTTGATTCACCCCTCCACTTT.

CDR3 DNA sequence: TGTGCCAGCAGCGTTCGAGCCGGGACATCTTCCTACGAGCAGTACTTC. This gives the protein CASSVRAGTSSYEQYF. The chain has TRBV9 and TRBJ2-7; TRBD1 might be the D (6 bases). Germline CDR1 reads SGDLS; CDR2 reads YYNGEE. Trimming left V 2 bases short and J 1 base short, with 16 bases between. The CDR3 is made up of 16 amino acids.

The chain combines TRBV5-6 with TRBJ2-5, with a weak D call TRBD2 (6 bases). Germline CDR1 and CDR2: SGHDT and YYEEEE. The CDR3 has 16 residues. V lost 3 bases to trimming and J lost 2 bases, with 17 bases between them. The CDR3 nucleotides read TGTGCCAGCAGCTCCCGGGTGGGACTGGGGCAAGAGACCCAGTACTTC. Translating it yields CASSSRVGLGQETQYF.

The chain combines TRBV6-4 with TRBJ2-2; TRBD2 matches at 7 bases. The junction had 7 bases not matched to a gene; V was cut back by 8 bases and J by 1 base. The CDR3 is 15 residues long. Germline V gene data show CDR1 as MRHNA and CDR2 as SNTAGT. The CDR3 bases are TGTGCCAGCCGGGAACTAGCGAAGAACACCGGGGAGCTGTTTTTT. Translation gives CASRELAKNTGELFF.

The CDR3 nucleotides are TGTGCCAGCAGCTTATTTGCTCTTGCAGGCACTGAAGCTTTCTTT. It translates to CASSLFALAGTEAFF. V and J are TRBV7-9 and TRBJ1-1; D remains ambiguous. Trimming pared 2 bases from V and 4 bases from J, leaving 14 bases between. The length of the CDR3 is 15 residues. Germline CDR1 reads SEHNR; CDR2 reads FQNEAQ (reference sequence). Drawing the rest from reference TRBV7-9 and TRBJ1-1, the complete variable domain is DTGVSQNPRHKITKRGQNVTFRCDPISEHNRLYWYRQTLGQGPEFLTYFQNEAQLEKSRLLSDRFSAERPKGSFSTLEIQRTEQGDSAMYLCASSLFALAGTEAFFGQGTRLTVV.

This chain connects TRBV7-2 to TRBJ1-6; TRBD1 aligns across 10 bases. V lost 5 bases, J lost 4 bases, and 8 bases stayed unmatched. CDR1 is SGHTA, CDR2 FQGNSA, per germline. This CDR3 comprises 17 residues. The chain's CDR3 is CASSVLPGQGYNSPLHF. The DNA for the CDR3 is TGTGCCAGCAGCGTTTTACCGGGACAGGGGTATAATTCACCCCTCCACTTT.

The gene calls are TRBV5-1 and TRBJ1-3; weak D call: TRBD1 (6 bases). Trimming pared 4 bases from V and 3 bases from J, leaving 14 bases between. Per the germline V gene, CDR1 is SGHRS and CDR2 is YFSETQ. CDR3 length: 15 amino acids. The CDR3 DNA is TGCGCCAGCAGCGTGCAGGGGTCGGATGGAAACACCATATATTTT. Its protein product is CASSVQGSDGNTIYF. Using reference TRBV5-1 and TRBJ1-3 for the parts outside the CDR3, the full variable domain is KAGVTQTPRYLIKTRGQQVTLSCSPISGHRSVSWYQQTPGQGLQFLFEYFSETQRNKGNFPGRFSGRQFSNSRSEMNVSTLELGDSALYLCASSVQGSDGNTIYFGEGSWLTVV.

This clone appeared a single time. The CDR3 DNA sequence: TGCGCCAGCAGCTGGACCTACAGGGGGCACAATTCACCCCTCCACTTT. It is translated as CASSWTYRGHNSPLHF. This sequence joins TRBV5-1 and TRBJ1-6, with 9 bases aligning to TRBD1. Germline CDR1 SGHRS, CDR2 YFSETQ. The V segment lost 3 bases and the J segment 7 bases; nucleotides outside the gene matches: 8. The CDR3 is 16 amino acids.

This chain uses TRBV11-2 with TRBJ1-1; D gene uncertain. The V end was cut by 1 base, the J end by 0 bases, with 9 bases between. In germline, CDR1 is SGHAT, CDR2 FQNNGV. The CDR3 extends over 15 amino acids. In DNA form, the CDR3 reads TGTGCCAGCAGCTTAGGAGACACGCTGAACACTGAAGCTTTCTTT. Residues: CASSLGDTLNTEAFF.

V and J are TRBV6-6 and TRBJ1-2, with TRBD1 as a possible D gene (6 bases). Germline V gives CDR1 MNHNY, CDR2 SVGAGI (reference sequence). Trimming took 10 bases from V and 6 from J, leaving 21 bases between them. The CDR3 length is 14 residues. CDR3: CATGGWGHLNGYTF. The DNA for the CDR3 is TGTGCCACCGGGGGGTGGGGGCATCTAAATGGCTACACCTTC.

This chain's CDR3 is CASSLASGVQETQYF. For the CDR3, the DNA is TGCGCCAGCAGCTTGGCCTCCGGGGTTCAAGAGACCCAGTACTTC. This chain links TRBV5-1 with TRBJ2-5; D may be TRBD2 (5 bases). CDR1 is SGHRS and CDR2 is YFSETQ in the germline V gene. Trimming removed 0 bases at V and 2 bases at J, with 11 bases between. CDR3 length equals 15 residues.

V gene TRBV19 combines with J gene TRBJ1-1; 10 positions agree with TRBD1. The CDR3 has 13 residues. V lost 5 bases to trimming and J lost 7 bases; unmatched junction nucleotides: 4. Germline-derived CDR1 and CDR2 are LNHDA and SQIVND (reference sequence). CDR3 coding DNA: TGTGCCAGTAGTCGGGGACAGGGGTATGAAGCTTTCTTT. Amino acids: CASSRGQGYEAFF.

The chain couples TRBV19 to TRBJ1-2; 7 nucleotides align to TRBD1. Germline V gene data show CDR1 as LNHDA and CDR2 as SQIVND (reference sequence). The CDR3 consists of 14 residues. V shed 4 bases, J shed 7 bases, and the junction held 9 bases outside the gene matches. CDR3 in amino acids: CASSTQGVGSGYTF. The CDR3 DNA sequence: TGTGCCAGTAGTACCCAGGGGGTGGGCTCTGGCTACACCTTC.

The chain joins TRBV7-3 to TRBJ2-2; TRBD2 matches 8 bases. The germline V gene has CDR1 SGHTA and CDR2 FQGTGA. This CDR3 is built from 16 residues. V trimming: 7 bases; J trimming: 5 bases; junction bases outside the gene matches: 12. This CDR3 reads CASTLRGGGRTGELFF. For the CDR3, the DNA is TGTGCCAGCACCCTTCGCGGCGGGGGGAGAACCGGGGAGCTGTTTTTT.

The rearrangement links TRBV6-6 to TRBJ1-5, with TRBD1 matching 9 bases. From germline, CDR1 is MNHNY and CDR2 SVGAGI (reference sequence). The CDR3 runs 15 residues. Losses at the gene ends were 8 bases for V and 6 bases for J; bases not matched to a gene: 11. The CDR3: CASDGSTGGSQPQHF. The CDR3 coding sequence is TGTGCCAGCGACGGGTCGACAGGGGGGAGTCAGCCCCAGCATTTT.

V gene TRBV7-9 combines with J gene TRBJ2-3, with 8 positions matching TRBD2. Germline trimming cut 6 bases from V and 1 base from J; bases unmatched to any gene: 3. Germline CDR1 SEHNR, CDR2 FQNEAQ (reference sequence). The CDR3 sequence is 14 residues long. The CDR3 DNA is TGTGCCAGCAGTTCCGGGGGGGGCACAGATACGCAGTATTTT. This codes for CASSSGGGTDTQYF.

This clone is a singleton in its sample. The rearrangement uses TRBV18 and TRBJ1-3, with D maybe TRBD1 (6 bases). Trimming shortened V by 8 bases and J by 0 bases, and 17 bases separated the two germline ends. Germline V gene sequence: CDR1 KGHSH, CDR2 LQKENI. The CDR3 totals 16 residues. CDR3 DNA sequence: TGTGCCAGCACCCTAAATGGACAGTCCTCTGGAAACACCATATATTTT. This sequence encodes CASTLNGQSSGNTIYF.